Listed here are 11 T cell receptor beta chains from one sample, sequenced in a study of shared clonotypes between healthy human individuals. Profiled with immunoSEQ multiplex PCR; TCRdb holds only in-frame clones, not every one. The data hold around 990,000 clones, with 70% to 85% observed a single time. Sequencing was carried out using memory CD4+ T cells from PBMCs. Subset denoted: CD45RA-negative fraction. The receptors were sampled from a man between 18 and 29 years old in good health. Some clones in this sample may be carry-over from other donors' samples.

The chain links TRBV18 to TRBJ2-6, with 9 bases that match TRBD1. J lost 0 bases, V lost 0 bases, and 6 bases had no gene match. Germline V gene sequence: CDR1 KGHSH, CDR2 LQKENI. This CDR3 is built from 19 residues. This chain's CDR3 is CASSPPRTGVFSGANVLTF. CDR3 in DNA: TGTGCCAGCTCACCACCTCGGACAGGGGTATTCTCTGGGGCCAACGTCCTGACTTTC.

This sequence joins TRBV19 and TRBJ2-5; 12 nucleotides line up with TRBD2. Germline V CDR1 and CDR2: LNHDA, SQIVND (reference sequence). With V trimmed by 5 bases and J by 1 base, 5 bases remained unmatched. There are 16 residues in the CDR3. The CDR3 DNA reads TGTGCCAGTAGTGGAGGACTAGCGGGGTCCCAAGAGACCCAGTACTTC. Its protein product is CASSGGLAGSQETQYF.

This clone appeared once. The chain is built from TRBV29-1 and TRBJ2-5; no clear D gene. V gave up 4 bases and J gave up 0 bases, with 6 bases separating them. From germline, CDR1 is SQVTM and CDR2 ANQGSEA. The CDR3 has 12 amino acids. CDR3 in DNA: TGCAGCGTTGGGAAGTACCAAGAGACCCAGTACTTC. As protein: CSVGKYQETQYF.

In this sample, this clone turned up many times. The sample has other DNA sequences that encode this CDR3 too. The V gene is TRBV6-6, the J gene TRBJ1-3; no firm D call. This CDR3 has 13 residues. The germline V and J ends were trimmed by 6 bases and 2 bases, with 8 bases remaining between them. Germline V gene sequence: CDR1 MNHNY, CDR2 SVGAGI (reference sequence). CDR3 sequence reads: CASSPRAGNTIYF. CDR3 DNA sequence: TGTGCCAGCAGCCCGAGGGCTGGAAACACCATATATTTT.

For this clone: The sample carries other DNA sequences with the same CDR3. This chain uses TRBV18 with TRBJ2-2, with TRBD1 matching over 10 bases. Germline CDR1 KGHSH, CDR2 LQKENI. After removal of 2 bases from V and 3 bases from J, the junction contained 3 bases not matched to a gene. CDR3 size: 16 residues. This CDR3 is CASSPRTGGDTGELFF. DNA of the CDR3: TGTGCCAGCTCACCAAGGACAGGGGGAGACACCGGGGAGCTGTTTTTT.

The chain couples TRBV5-5 to TRBJ2-1; no firm D call. Germline V lookup: CDR1 SGHKS, CDR2 YYEKEE (reference sequence). This CDR3 has 11 residues. V lost 0 bases to trimming and J lost 13 bases, with 8 bases between them. In nucleotides, the CDR3 is TGTGCCAGCAGCTTGGAGAGCGATCAGTTCTTC. It encodes CASSLESDQFF. The complete variable domain, with remaining parts taken from reference TRBV5-5 and TRBJ2-1, reads DAGVTQSPTHLIKTRGQQVTLRCSPISGHKSVSWYQQVLGQGPQFIFQYYEKEERGRGNFPDRFSARQFPNYSSELNVNALLLGDSALYLCASSLESDQFFGPGTRLTVL.

This CDR3 reads CASSETDEQYF. DNA of the CDR3: TGTGCCAGCAGTGAAACCGACGAGCAGTACTTC. The chain links TRBV2 to TRBJ2-7; D ambiguous. The CDR3 is made up of 11 amino acids. V was cut by 2 bases and J by 5 bases, with 4 bases left in between. The V gene's germline CDR1 is SNHLY and CDR2 FYNNEI.

The rearrangement uses TRBV28 and TRBJ2-1; D remains unclear. Germline CDR1 MDHEN, CDR2 SYDVKM. The germline V and J ends were trimmed by 4 bases and 0 bases, with 13 bases remaining between them. This CDR3 is built from 16 residues. In DNA form, the CDR3 reads TGTGCCAGCAGTTCCCCCGATCTGAGCTCCTACAATGAGCAGTTCTTC. Its protein is CASSSPDLSSYNEQFF.

The chain combines TRBV9 with TRBJ2-5; the D gene is possibly TRBD1 (5 bases). Trimming pared 5 bases from V and 5 bases from J, leaving 13 bases between. The CDR3 has 13 amino acids. Germline V gene lookup returns CDR1 SGDLS and CDR2 YYNGEE. CDR3 sequence (DNA): TGTGCCAGCAGGTCTTCAGGGTCGGAGACCCAGTACTTC. Residues: CASRSSGSETQYF.

This clone was recorded only once. This rearrangement joins TRBV2 to TRBJ1-5; D gene unclear. This CDR3 has 15 residues. The V gene lost 3 bases and the J gene lost 1 base, with 10 bases spanning the gap. In germline, CDR1 is SNHLY, CDR2 FYNNEI. The DNA of the CDR3 is TGTGCCAGCAGTGAGTCCGGCGGGAGCAATCAGCCCCAGCATTTT. Protein sequence: CASSESGGSNQPQHF.

This chain joins TRBV5-6 and TRBJ2-7, with D perhaps TRBD1 (6 bases). V shed 1 base and J shed 7 bases, with 15 bases lying between them. The CDR3 length is 14 residues. Looked up from germline, CDR1 is SGHDT and CDR2 is YYEEEE. The CDR3 DNA reads as TGTGCCAGCAGCTTGAGGACAGCCACGGGGGAGCAGTACTTC. Translating it yields CASSLRTATGEQYF.